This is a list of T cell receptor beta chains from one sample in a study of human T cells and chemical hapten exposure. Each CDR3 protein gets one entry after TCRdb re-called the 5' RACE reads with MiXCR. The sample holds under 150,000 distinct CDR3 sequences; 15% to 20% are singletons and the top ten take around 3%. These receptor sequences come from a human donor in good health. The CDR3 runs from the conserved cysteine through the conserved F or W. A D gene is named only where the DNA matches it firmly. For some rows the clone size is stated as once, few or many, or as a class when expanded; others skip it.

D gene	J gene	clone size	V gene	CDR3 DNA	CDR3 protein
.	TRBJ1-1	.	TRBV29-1	TGCAGCGTTGGGGATCCCCCCGAAGCTTTCTTT	CSVGDPPEAFF
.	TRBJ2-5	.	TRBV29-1	TGCAGCGGGGGGGACCGGCCAAGTTCAGAGACCCAGTACTTC	CSGGDRPSSETQYF
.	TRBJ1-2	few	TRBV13	TGTGCCAGCAGCTTGGGCCATAAAGAGGCAGCACGAAACTATGGCTACACCTTC	CASSLGHKEAARNYGYTF
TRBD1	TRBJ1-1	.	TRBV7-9	TGTGCCAGCAGCCGATACCAGGGGGTCTTGAACACTGAAGCTTTCTTT	CASSRYQGVLNTEAFF
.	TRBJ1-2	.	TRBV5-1	TGCGCCAGCAGCTCCCGGGAGCGGGAGGGCTACACCTTC	CASSSREREGYTF
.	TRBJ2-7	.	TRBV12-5	TGTGCTAGTGGTTTGGTCCACACCTACACCAGAAAACAGGGAGGCGGCGAGCAGTACTTC	CASGLVHTYTRKQGGGEQYF
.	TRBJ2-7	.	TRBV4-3	TGCGCCAGCAGCCAAATAGGGAGCTCCTACGAGCAGTACTTC	CASSQIGSSYEQYF
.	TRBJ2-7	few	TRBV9	TGTGCCAGCAGCGTAGGTGTTGGCCAGGGTAATAGCGAGCAGTACTTC	CASSVGVGQGNSEQYF
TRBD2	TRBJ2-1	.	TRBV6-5	TGTGCCAGCAGTTTCTTAGCGGGACCGCAGTTCTTC	CASSFLAGPQFF
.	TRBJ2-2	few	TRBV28	TGTGCCAGCAGTTTCCGGGGGACAGAACTGTACACCGGGGAGCTGTTTTTT	CASSFRGTELYTGELFF
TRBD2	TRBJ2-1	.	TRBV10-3	TGTGCCATCAGCATACTAGCGGGACCTAACAATGAGCAGTTCTTC	CAISILAGPNNEQFF
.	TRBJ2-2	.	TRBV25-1	TGTGCCAGCACCCGGGACACCGGGGAGCTGTTTTTT	CASTRDTGELFF
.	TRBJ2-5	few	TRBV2	TGTGCCAGCAGTGAAGCAGCGGGCTTTGGGGGATCGGAAGAGACCCAGTACTTC	CASSEAAGFGGSEETQYF
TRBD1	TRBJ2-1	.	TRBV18	TGTGCCAGCTCACTAGGGACAGGACTGAACAATGAGCAGTTCTTC	CASSLGTGLNNEQFF
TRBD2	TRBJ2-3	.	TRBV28	TGTGCCAGCAGTTTCCCCCGGGAGGGCACAGATACGCAGTATTTT	CASSFPREGTDTQYF
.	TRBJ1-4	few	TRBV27	TGTGCCAGCCGGAGAGCACTGCGGGGGACTGCAACTAATGAAAAACTGTTTTTT	CASRRALRGTATNEKLFF
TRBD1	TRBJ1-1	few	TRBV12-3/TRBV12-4	TGTGCCAGCAGTCCCGGACAGGCGCTAAACACTGAAGCTTTCTTT	CASSPGQALNTEAFF